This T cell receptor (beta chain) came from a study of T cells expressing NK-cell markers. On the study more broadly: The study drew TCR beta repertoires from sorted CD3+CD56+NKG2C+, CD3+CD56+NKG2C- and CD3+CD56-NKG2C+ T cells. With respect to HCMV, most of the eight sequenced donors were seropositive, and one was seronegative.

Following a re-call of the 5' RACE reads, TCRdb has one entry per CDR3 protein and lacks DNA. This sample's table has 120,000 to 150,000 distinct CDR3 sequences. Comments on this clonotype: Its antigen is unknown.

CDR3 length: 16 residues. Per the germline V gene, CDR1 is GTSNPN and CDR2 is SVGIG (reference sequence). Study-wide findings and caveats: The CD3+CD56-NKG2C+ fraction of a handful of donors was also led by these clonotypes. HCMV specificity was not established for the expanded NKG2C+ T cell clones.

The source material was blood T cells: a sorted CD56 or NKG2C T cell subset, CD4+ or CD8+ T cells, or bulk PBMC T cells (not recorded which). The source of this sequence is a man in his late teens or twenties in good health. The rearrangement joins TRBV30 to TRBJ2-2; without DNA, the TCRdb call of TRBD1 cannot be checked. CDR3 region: CAWRSDGTPITGELFF.